This TCR beta chain is drawn from a study of T cell repertoires in cytomegalovirus infection. Study details: Carrying CMV and the relevant HLA type showed in public TCR beta signatures.

Remarks on this clonotype: Its target is unknown.

Trimming at V came to 3 bases and at J to 5 bases, leaving 10 bases not matched to a gene. Germline CDR1 is LNHDA and CDR2 is SQIVND (reference sequence). This CDR3 is built from 15 residues. Study findings and constraints: Identification of carriers of CMV plus the relevant HLA was performed using cumulative public TCR beta family frequency. The ex vivo response was dominated by HLA-C-restricted CMV-specific TCR beta clonotypes.

Each CDR3 protein is one row after TCRdb ran MiXCR on the reads. This sample has 250,000 to 350,000 distinct CDR3 sequences; about 25% occur once, and the top ten carry roughly 14%. This chain connects TRBV19 to TRBJ2-7, with 7 bases fitting TRBD1. This TCR came from a human donor in good health (CMV status not recorded). Some clones in this sample may be carry-over from other donors' samples. Sequenced material: PBMCs. The CDR3 coding sequence is TGTGCCAGTAGTATCACGGATGACAGGGACCACGAGCAGTACTTC. It codes for CASSITDDRDHEQYF.